A selection of T cell receptor beta chains follows, all from one sample in a study of siplizumab effects on memory and regulatory T cells. Method: immunoSEQ multiplex PCR; TCRdb's copy keeps in-frame clones and lacks some. Here the sample spans under 140,000 clones, about nine tenths being singletons. The material sequenced was CD4+ T cells sorted from blood. These receptors were obtained from a human donor in good health. Each CDR3 is given with its conserved first and last residue. D genes are given only for firm matches. Clone size is not always given. Where it is, it says once, few, many or a class for expanded clones.

>TRBJ1-2|-|TRBV19|-
CASSIFGNYGYTF
TGTGCCAGTAGTATTTTCGGTAACTATGGCTACACCTTC
>TRBJ2-3|once|TRBV9|-
CASSVGLEEPTDTQYF
TGTGCCAGCAGCGTAGGCCTGGAGGAGCCCACAGATACGCAGTATTTT
>TRBJ2-2|-|TRBV2|TRBD2
CASRGLAGNTGELFF
TGTGCCAGCAGGGGACTAGCGGGTAACACCGGGGAGCTGTTTTTT
>TRBJ2-2|-|TRBV27|-
CASSSWTANTGELFF
TGTGCCAGCAGTTCTTGGACAGCAAACACCGGGGAGCTGTTTTTT
>TRBJ2-5|-|TRBV7-9|-
CASSFSETQYF
TGTGCCAGCAGCTTTTCTGAGACCCAGTACTTC
>TRBJ2-1|-|TRBV11-1|-
CASSGAGRSYNEQFF
TGTGCCAGCAGCGGCGCGGGACGCTCCTACAATGAGCAGTTCTTC
>TRBJ1-1|-|TRBV5-1|TRBD1
CASSRVPGQGSDTEAFF
TGCGCCAGCAGCCGCGTCCCGGGACAGGGATCGGACACTGAAGCTTTCTTT
>TRBJ2-3|-|TRBV5-1|-
CASMTGEVTDTQYF
TGCGCCAGCATGACGGGAGAGGTTACAGATACGCAGTATTTT
>TRBJ2-3|-|TRBV11-3|-
CASSPPPSEGSDTQYF
TGTGCCAGCAGCCCCCCCCCGAGCGAAGGATCAGATACGCAGTATTTT
>TRBJ1-2|-|TRBV11-1|TRBD1
CASRATGMYGYTF
TGTGCCAGCAGGGCGACAGGGATGTATGGCTACACCTTC
>TRBJ1-1|-|TRBV9|-
CASSAGTNTEAFF
TGTGCCAGCAGCGCCGGGACAAACACTGAAGCTTTCTTT
>TRBJ2-2|-|TRBV19|TRBD1
CAIITAAGTGATGELFF
TGTGCCATTATAACAGCTGCCGGGACAGGGGCGACCGGGGAGCTGTTTTTT
>TRBJ1-1|-|TRBV19|TRBD1
CASRSGTGSKGTEAFF
TGTGCCAGTAGGTCCGGGACAGGCTCGAAAGGGACTGAAGCTTTCTTT
>TRBJ2-2|-|TRBV5-1|TRBD1
CATSSGQENTGELFF
TGCGCCACCTCGTCGGGACAGGAGAACACCGGGGAGCTGTTTTTT
>TRBJ1-1|-|TRBV18|-
CASSPMGTEAFF
TGTGCCAGCTCCCCCATGGGGACTGAAGCTTTCTTT
>TRBJ2-2|-|TRBV9|TRBD2
CASSVWRGGHPDTGELFF
TGTGCCAGCAGCGTGTGGCGGGGGGGCCATCCCGACACCGGGGAGCTGTTTTTT
>TRBJ2-1|-|TRBV27|TRBD2
CASSLPGLAGGHEQFF
TGTGCCAGCAGTTTACCGGGACTAGCGGGAGGCCACGAGCAGTTCTTC
>TRBJ2-5|-|TRBV6-1|-
CASSLRRPPQETQYF
TGTGCCAGCAGTCTCAGGCGTCCTCCACAAGAGACCCAGTACTTC
>TRBJ1-5|-|TRBV6-5|-
CASKLTEVEQPQHF
TGTGCCAGCAAGCTGACAGAAGTGGAGCAGCCCCAGCATTTT
>TRBJ2-5|once|TRBV7-3|-
CASSELRYETQYF
TGTGCCAGCAGCGAACTTAGATATGAGACCCAGTACTTC
>TRBJ2-7|-|TRBV19|-
CASSIRLESSYEQYF
TGTGCCAGTAGTATTAGACTAGAGAGCTCCTACGAGCAGTACTTC
>TRBJ1-1|-|TRBV6-5|-
CASSPGGRVGTEAFF
TGTGCCAGCAGTCCCGGGGGGAGGGTCGGCACTGAAGCTTTCTTT
>TRBJ1-2|-|TRBV29-1|TRBD1
CSVESRTGNYGYTF
TGCAGCGTTGAATCACGGACAGGGAACTATGGCTACACCTTC
>TRBJ2-7|-|TRBV5-8|-
CASSLQVSSYEQYF
TGTGCCAGCAGCCTACAGGTATCCTCCTACGAGCAGTACTTC
>TRBJ1-2|once|TRBV7-2|TRBD1
CASTLQTGGFYGYTF
TGTGCCAGCACGCTACAGACAGGGGGCTTTTATGGCTACACCTTC
>TRBJ2-2|-|TRBV7-8|-
CASSLRIGEGDTGELFF
TGTGCCAGCAGCTTAAGGATCGGGGAAGGGGACACCGGGGAGCTGTTTTTT
>TRBJ2-3|once|TRBV4-2|-
CASSQVERTDTQYF
TGTGCCAGCAGCCAAGTTGAGAGGACAGATACGCAGTATTTT
>TRBJ1-1|-|TRBV7-2|-
CASSFSRVNTEAFF
TGTGCCAGCAGCTTCTCACGGGTGAACACTGAAGCTTTCTTT
>TRBJ1-1|once|TRBV10-3|-
CAISGRDGGNTEAFF
TGTGCCATCAGTGGCCGGGACGGGGGCAACACTGAAGCTTTCTTT
>TRBJ2-3|-|TRBV4-2|-
CASSQEGSSTDTQYF
TGTGCCAGCAGCCAAGAAGGGAGTAGCACAGATACGCAGTATTTT
>TRBJ2-7|-|TRBV7-2|TRBD2
CASSLGTAGGYEQYF
TGTGCCAGCAGCTTAGGGACAGCGGGGGGCTACGAGCAGTACTTC
>TRBJ2-2|-|TRBV2|-
CASSLTSTGELFF
TGTGCCAGCAGTTTAACTTCCACCGGGGAGCTGTTTTTT
>TRBJ1-2|-|TRBV5-1|-
CASSLEGGGYTF
TGCGCCAGCAGCTTGGAGGGGGGAGGCTACACCTTC
>TRBJ1-1|once|TRBV10-3|TRBD1
CAISRGQGLPEAFF
TGTGCCATCAGTAGGGGACAGGGGTTACCTGAAGCTTTCTTT
>TRBJ2-1|-|TRBV15|TRBD2
CATSRGSAGDEQFF
TGTGCCACCAGTCGTGGGTCGGCGGGGGATGAGCAGTTCTTC
>TRBJ1-3|-|TRBV10-3|TRBD1
CAISETGPAGTGAHLVGNTIYF
TGTGCCATCAGCGAAACTGGCCCTGCAGGGACAGGGGCCCATTTGGTGGGGAACACCATATATTTT
>TRBJ2-1|-|TRBV13|TRBD2
CASSPRLAGGPYNEQFF
TGTGCCAGCAGCCCGAGACTAGCGGGAGGCCCCTACAATGAGCAGTTCTTC
>TRBJ2-7|once|TRBV19|-
CASASAETSSYEQYF
TGTGCCAGCGCCTCCGCGGAAACAAGCTCCTACGAGCAGTACTTC
>TRBJ1-3|-|TRBV28|-
CASSLGRRNSGNTIYF
TGTGCCAGCAGTTTGGGGCGGCGGAACTCTGGAAACACCATATATTTT
>TRBJ2-3|-|TRBV7-7|TRBD2
CASSLLAGGVSDTQYF
TGTGCTAGCAGCTTACTAGCGGGAGGGGTATCAGATACGCAGTATTTT
>TRBJ1-5|once|TRBV11-2|TRBD1
CASSGTGSKPQHF
TGTGCCAGCAGCGGGACAGGGAGTAAGCCCCAGCATTTT
>TRBJ2-2|-|TRBV6-5|-
CASSSGTLNTGELFF
TGTGCCAGCAGTTCAGGGACCTTGAACACCGGGGAGCTGTTTTTT
>TRBJ2-7|-|TRBV7-2|TRBD2
CASSLPIAGSSYEQYF
TGTGCCAGCAGCCTACCCATAGCGGGCAGCTCCTACGAGCAGTACTTC
>TRBJ2-7|-|TRBV4-1|-
CASSGTRGGSSYEQYF
TGCGCCAGCAGCGGGACCAGGGGAGGTAGCTCCTACGAGCAGTACTTC